This TCR beta chain was recovered during a study of T cell responses to AZD1222 COVID-19 vaccine. Measured with immunoSEQ multiplex PCR; TCRdb has only the in-frame clones, and not every one. The table shows around 110,000 clones, with 80% to 90% occurring only once. Trimming stripped 0 bases from V and 0 bases from J, with 6 bases between. CDR3 length: 15 amino acids. Germline CDR1 is SGHDT and CDR2 is YYEEEE. Sequencing was performed on peripheral blood, taken on day 0 of MenACWY control vaccination. The sequence derives from an adult in good health. V is TRBV5-6 and J is TRBJ2-2, with D tentatively TRBD2 (5 bases). CDR3 loop: CASSLVRANTGELFF. CDR3 nucleotides: TGTGCCAGCAGCTTGGTGCGGGCGAACACCGGGGAGCTGTTTTTT.